What follows describes a single TCR beta chain. Only in-frame clones appear in the TCRdb table, and some are missing; sequencing was by immunoSEQ multiplex PCR. The data contain approximately 100,000 clones, around 75% of them seen just once; the ten biggest clones take up roughly 15%. The data stem from a study of blood T cell repertoires in COVID-19. V gave up 3 bases and J gave up 4 bases, with 9 bases separating them. Germline CDR1 reads GTSNPN; CDR2 reads SVGIG (reference sequence). CDR3 length: 13 residues. Sequencing was performed on peripheral blood. J is TRBJ2-2 and V is TRBV30; tentative D call: TRBD1 (6 bases). The sequence was collected from a woman aged 80 or over with active or convalescent COVID-19. CDR3 bases: TGTGCCTGGAGCGGACAGTTCACCGGGGAGCTGTTTTTT. Protein product: CAWSGQFTGELFF.